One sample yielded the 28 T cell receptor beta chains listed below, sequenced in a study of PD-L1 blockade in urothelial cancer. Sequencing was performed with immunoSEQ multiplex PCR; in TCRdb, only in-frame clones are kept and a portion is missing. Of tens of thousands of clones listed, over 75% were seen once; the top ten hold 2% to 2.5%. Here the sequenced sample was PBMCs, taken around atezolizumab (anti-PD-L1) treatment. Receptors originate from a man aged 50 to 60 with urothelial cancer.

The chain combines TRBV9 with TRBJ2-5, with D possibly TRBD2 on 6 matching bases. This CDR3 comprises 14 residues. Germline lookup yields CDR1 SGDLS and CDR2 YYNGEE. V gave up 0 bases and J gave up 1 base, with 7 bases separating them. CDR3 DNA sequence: TGTGCCAGCAGCGTAGGGGGACTCCAAGAGACCCAGTACTTC. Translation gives CASSVGGLQETQYF.

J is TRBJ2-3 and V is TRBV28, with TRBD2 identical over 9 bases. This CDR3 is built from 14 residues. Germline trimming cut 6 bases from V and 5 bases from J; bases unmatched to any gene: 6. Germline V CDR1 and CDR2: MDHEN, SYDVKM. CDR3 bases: TGTGCCAGCAGGGTGACTAGCGGAAGAGATACGCAGTATTTT. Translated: CASRVTSGRDTQYF.

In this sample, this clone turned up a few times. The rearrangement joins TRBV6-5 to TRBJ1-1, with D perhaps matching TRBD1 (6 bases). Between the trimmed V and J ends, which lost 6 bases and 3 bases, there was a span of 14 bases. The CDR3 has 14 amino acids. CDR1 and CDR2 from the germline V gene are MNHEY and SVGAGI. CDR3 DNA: TGTGCCAGCAGCCCGGCTAGGGGGTACACTGAAGCTTTCTTT. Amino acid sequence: CASSPARGYTEAFF.

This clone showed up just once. In DNA, the CDR3 is TGCGCCAGCAGCTTCACTCCGGGCTCCTACAATGAGCAGTTCTTC. Translation gives CASSFTPGSYNEQFF. V gene TRBV5-1 combines with J gene TRBJ2-1; no clear D. Germline V gene lookup returns CDR1 SGHRS and CDR2 YFSETQ. The CDR3 has 15 amino acids. Trimming took off 2 bases at V and 0 bases at J, with 9 bases between the two ends.

The CDR3 here is CASSRRASGFNTGELFF. The CDR3 DNA is TGTGCCAGCAGTCGGAGGGCTAGCGGGTTCAACACCGGGGAGCTGTTTTTT. The gene calls are TRBV6-4 and TRBJ2-2; 8 nucleotides agree with TRBD2. The ends lost 5 bases at V and 2 bases at J; junction bases unmatched: 10. Germline V gene lookup returns CDR1 MRHNA and CDR2 SNTAGT. This CDR3 has 17 amino acids.

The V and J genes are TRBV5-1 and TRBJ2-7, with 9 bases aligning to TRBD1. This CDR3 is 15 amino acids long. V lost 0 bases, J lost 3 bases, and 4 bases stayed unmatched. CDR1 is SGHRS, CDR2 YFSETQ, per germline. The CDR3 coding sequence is TGCGCCAGCAGCTTGGGAGGGACAGGGAACTACGAGCAGTACTTC. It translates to CASSLGGTGNYEQYF.

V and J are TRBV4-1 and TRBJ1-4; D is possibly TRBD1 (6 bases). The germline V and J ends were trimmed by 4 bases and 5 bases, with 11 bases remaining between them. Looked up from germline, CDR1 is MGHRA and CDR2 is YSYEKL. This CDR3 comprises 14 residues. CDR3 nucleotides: TGCGCCAGCAGCCCAGGGGACACGAATGAAAAACTGTTTTTT. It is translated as CASSPGDTNEKLFF.

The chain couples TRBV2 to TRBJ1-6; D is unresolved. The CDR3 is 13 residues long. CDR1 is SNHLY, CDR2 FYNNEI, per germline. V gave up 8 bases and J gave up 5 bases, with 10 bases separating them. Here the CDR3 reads CASGRLDNSPLHF. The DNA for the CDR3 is TGTGCCAGCGGGAGGTTGGATAATTCACCCCTCCACTTT.

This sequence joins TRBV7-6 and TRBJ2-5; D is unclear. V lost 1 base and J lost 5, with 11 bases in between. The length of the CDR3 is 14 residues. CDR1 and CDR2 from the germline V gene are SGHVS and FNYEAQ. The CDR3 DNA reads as TGTGCCAGCAGCTTAGTTTTTGCAGGCGAGACCCAGTACTTC. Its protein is CASSLVFAGETQYF. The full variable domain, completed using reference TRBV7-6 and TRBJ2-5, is GAGVSQSPRYKVTKRGQDVALRCDPISGHVSLYWYRQALGQGPEFLTYFNYEAQQDKSGLPNDRFSAERPEGSISTLTIQRTEQRDSAMYRCASSLVFAGETQYFGPGTRLLVL.

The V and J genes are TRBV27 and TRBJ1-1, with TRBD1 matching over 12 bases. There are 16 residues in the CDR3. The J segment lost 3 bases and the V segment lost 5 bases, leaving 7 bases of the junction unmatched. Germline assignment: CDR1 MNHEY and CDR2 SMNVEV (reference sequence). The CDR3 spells CASSKPGQGADTEAFF. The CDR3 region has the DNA TGTGCCAGCAGTAAACCGGGACAGGGGGCGGACACTGAAGCTTTCTTT.

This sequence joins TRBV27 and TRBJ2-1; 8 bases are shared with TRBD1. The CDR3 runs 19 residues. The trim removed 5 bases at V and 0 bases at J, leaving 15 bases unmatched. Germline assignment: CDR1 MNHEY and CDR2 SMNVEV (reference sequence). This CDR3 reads CASSNRAGGLLSSYNEQFF. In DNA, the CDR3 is TGTGCCAGCAGTAATCGGGCAGGGGGCTTGCTTTCCTCCTACAATGAGCAGTTCTTC.

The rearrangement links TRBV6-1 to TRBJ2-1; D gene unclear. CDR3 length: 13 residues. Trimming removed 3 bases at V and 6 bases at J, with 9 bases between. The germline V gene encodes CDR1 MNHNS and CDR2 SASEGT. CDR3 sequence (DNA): TGTGCCAGCAGTGATGTTGGCCTCAATGAGCAGTTCTTC. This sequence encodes CASSDVGLNEQFF.

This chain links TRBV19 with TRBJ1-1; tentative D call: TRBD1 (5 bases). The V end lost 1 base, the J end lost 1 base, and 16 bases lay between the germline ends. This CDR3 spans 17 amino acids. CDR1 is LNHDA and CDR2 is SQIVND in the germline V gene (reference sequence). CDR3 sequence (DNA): TGTGCCAGTAGTATAGTTAGGACACTTCAACGGAACACTGAAGCTTTCTTT. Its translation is CASSIVRTLQRNTEAFF.

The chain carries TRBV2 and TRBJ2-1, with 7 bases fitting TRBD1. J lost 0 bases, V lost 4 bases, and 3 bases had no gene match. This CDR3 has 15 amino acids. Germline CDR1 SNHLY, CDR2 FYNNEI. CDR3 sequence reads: CASSVTGVSYNEQFF. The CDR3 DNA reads TGTGCCAGCAGTGTTACAGGGGTCTCCTACAATGAGCAGTTCTTC.

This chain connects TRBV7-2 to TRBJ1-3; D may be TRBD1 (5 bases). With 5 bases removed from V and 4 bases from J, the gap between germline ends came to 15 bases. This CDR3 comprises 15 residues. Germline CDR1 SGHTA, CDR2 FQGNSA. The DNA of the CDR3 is TGTGCCAGCAGCCCCCAGGGAGGGCGGGGAAACACCATATATTTT. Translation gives CASSPQGGRGNTIYF.

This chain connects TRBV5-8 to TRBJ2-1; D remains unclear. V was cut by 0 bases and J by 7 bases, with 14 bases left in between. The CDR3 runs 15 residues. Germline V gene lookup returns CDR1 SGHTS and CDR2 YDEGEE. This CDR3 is CASSLGLGFKNEQFF. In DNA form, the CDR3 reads TGTGCCAGCAGCTTGGGTCTCGGGTTTAAAAATGAGCAGTTCTTC.

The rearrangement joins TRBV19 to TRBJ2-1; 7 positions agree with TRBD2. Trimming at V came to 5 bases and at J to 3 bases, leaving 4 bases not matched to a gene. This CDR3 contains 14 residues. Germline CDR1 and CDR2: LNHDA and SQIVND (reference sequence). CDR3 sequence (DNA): TGTGCCAGTAGTCCCGGGGGGTACTACAATGAGCAGTTCTTC. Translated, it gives CASSPGGYYNEQFF. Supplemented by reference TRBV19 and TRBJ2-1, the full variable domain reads DGGITQSPKYLFRKEGQNVTLSCEQNLNHDAMYWYRQDPGQGLRLIYYSQIVNDFQKGDIAEGYSVSREKKESFPLTVTSAQKNPTAFYLCASSPGGYYNEQFFGPGTRLTVL.

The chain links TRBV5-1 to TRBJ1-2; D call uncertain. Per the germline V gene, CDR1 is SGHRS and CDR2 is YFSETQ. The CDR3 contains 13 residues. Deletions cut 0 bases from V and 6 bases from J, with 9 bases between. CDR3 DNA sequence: TGCGCCAGCAGCTTGGACGGGATAGATGGCTACACCTTC. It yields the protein CASSLDGIDGYTF.

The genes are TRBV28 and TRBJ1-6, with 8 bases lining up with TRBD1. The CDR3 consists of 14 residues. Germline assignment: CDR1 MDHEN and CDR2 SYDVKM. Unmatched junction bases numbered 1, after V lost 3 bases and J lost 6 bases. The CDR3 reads CASSFDRGNSPLHF. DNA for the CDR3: TGTGCCAGCAGTTTTGACAGGGGTAATTCACCCCTCCACTTT.

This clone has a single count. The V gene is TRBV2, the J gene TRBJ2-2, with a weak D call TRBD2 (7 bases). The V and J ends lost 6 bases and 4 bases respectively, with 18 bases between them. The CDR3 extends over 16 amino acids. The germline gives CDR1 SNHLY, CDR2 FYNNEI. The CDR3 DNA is TGTGCCAGCAGCGACCGCGGGGGCGGTGCCACCGGGGAGCTGTTTTTT. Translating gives CASSDRGGGATGELFF.

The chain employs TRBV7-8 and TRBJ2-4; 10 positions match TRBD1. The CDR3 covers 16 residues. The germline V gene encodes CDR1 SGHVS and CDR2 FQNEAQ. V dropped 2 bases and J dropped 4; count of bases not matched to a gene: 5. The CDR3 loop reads CASSLPTGGAKNIQYF. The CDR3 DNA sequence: TGTGCCAGCAGCTTACCGACAGGGGGCGCAAAAAACATTCAGTACTTC.

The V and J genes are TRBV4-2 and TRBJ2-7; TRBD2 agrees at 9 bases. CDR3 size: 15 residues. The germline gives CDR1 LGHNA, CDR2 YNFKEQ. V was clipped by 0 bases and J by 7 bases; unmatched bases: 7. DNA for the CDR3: TGTGCCAGCAGCCAAGAGGCTAGCGGGATGGAGGAGCAGTACTTC. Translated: CASSQEASGMEEQYF.

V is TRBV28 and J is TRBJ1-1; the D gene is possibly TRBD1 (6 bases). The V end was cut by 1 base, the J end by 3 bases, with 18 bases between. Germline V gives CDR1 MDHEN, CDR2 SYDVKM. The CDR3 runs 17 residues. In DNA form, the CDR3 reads TGTGCCAGCAGTTTATTGCAGGAATTGGGACACCACACTGAAGCTTTCTTT. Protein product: CASSLLQELGHHTEAFF.

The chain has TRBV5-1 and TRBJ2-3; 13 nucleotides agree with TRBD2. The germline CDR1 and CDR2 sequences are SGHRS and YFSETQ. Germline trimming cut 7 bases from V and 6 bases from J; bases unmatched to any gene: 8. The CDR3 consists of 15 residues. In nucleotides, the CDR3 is TGCGCCAGCCGTGACGGGACTAGCGGGATGGATACGCAGTATTTT. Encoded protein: CASRDGTSGMDTQYF.

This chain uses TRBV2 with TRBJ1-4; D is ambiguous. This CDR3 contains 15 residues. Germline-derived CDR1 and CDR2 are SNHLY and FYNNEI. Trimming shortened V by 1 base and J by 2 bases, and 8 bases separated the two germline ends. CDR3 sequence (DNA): TGTGCCAGCAGTGAAGATGGGCAGACTAATGAAAAACTGTTTTTT. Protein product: CASSEDGQTNEKLFF.

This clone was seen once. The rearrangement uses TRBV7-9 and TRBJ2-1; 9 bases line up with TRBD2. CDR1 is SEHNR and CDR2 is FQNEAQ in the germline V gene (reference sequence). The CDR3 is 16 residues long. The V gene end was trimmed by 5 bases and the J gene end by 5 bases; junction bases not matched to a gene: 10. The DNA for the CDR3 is TGTGCCAGCAGCCCCCGCGGAGGACTAGCGAACAATGAGCAGTTCTTC. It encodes CASSPRGGLANNEQFF.

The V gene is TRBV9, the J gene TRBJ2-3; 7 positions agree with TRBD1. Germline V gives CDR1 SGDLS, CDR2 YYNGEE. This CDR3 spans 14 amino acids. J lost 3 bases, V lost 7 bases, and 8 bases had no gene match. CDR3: CASGSRGRTDTQYF. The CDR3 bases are TGTGCCAGCGGCTCGAGGGGGCGGACAGATACGCAGTATTTT.

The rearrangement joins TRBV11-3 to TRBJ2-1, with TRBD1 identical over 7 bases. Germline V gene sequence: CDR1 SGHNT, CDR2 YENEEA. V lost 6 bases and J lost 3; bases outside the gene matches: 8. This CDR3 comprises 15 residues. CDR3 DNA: TGTGCCAGCAGTCCCTCCGGGACAGACTACAATGAGCAGTTCTTC. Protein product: CASSPSGTDYNEQFF.